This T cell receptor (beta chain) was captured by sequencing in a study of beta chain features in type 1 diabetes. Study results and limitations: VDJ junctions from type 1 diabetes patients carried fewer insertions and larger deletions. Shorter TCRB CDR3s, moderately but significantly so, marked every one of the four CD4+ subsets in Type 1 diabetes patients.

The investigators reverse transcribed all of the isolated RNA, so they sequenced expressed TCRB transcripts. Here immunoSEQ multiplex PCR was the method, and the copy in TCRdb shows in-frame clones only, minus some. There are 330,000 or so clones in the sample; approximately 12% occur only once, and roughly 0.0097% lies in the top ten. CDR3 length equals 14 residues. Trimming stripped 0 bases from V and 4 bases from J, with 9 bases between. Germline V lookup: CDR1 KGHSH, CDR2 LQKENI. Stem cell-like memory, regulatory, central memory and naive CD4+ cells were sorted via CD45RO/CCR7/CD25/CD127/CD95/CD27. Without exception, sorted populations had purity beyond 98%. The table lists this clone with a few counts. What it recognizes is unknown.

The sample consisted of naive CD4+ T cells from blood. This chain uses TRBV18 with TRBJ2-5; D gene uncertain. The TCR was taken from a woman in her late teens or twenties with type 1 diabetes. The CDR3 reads CASSPPASIETQYF. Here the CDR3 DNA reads TGTGCCAGCTCACCACCGGCCAGTATAGAGACCCAGTACTTC.